One sample yielded the 12 T cell receptor beta chains listed below, sequenced in a study of blood T cell repertoires in COVID-19. Produced via immunoSEQ multiplex PCR; TCRdb's table is partial and in-frame only. This table holds about 120,000 clones, 70% to 85% found once. The sequenced sample consisted of peripheral blood. Every receptor here comes from a man between 65 and 85 years old with active or convalescent COVID-19.

The gene calls are TRBV29-1 and TRBJ2-1, with 9 positions matching TRBD2. This CDR3 is 12 amino acids long. V lost 5 bases to trimming and J lost 10 bases; unmatched junction nucleotides: 6. In germline, CDR1 is SQVTM, CDR2 ANQGSEA. Here the CDR3 DNA reads TGCAGCGTTAGTAGCGGGAGAAGCGAGCAGTTCTTC. Its protein is CSVSSGRSEQFF.

The rearrangement uses TRBV7-9 and TRBJ2-5; no clear D gene. The CDR3 has 14 amino acids. The V end was cut by 3 bases, the J end by 1 base, with 9 bases between. CDR1 and CDR2 from the germline V gene are SEHNR and FQNEAQ (reference sequence). In DNA form, the CDR3 reads TGTGCCAGCAGCTTTGAGACAACCCAAGAGACCCAGTACTTC. Translating gives CASSFETTQETQYF.

The chain recombines TRBV19 with TRBJ2-3; 10 positions match TRBD1. Trimming removed 5 bases from V and 4 bases from J; junction bases left unmatched: 3. Looked up from germline, CDR1 is LNHDA and CDR2 is SQIVND (reference sequence). This CDR3 is built from 14 residues. CDR3 DNA: TGTGCCAGTAGTGGCGGGACAGGGGCAGATACGCAGTATTTT. Translated, it gives CASSGGTGADTQYF.

The gene calls are TRBV25-1 and TRBJ2-6; TRBD2 is a possible D gene (5 bases). Trimming took off 3 bases at V and 1 base at J, with 7 bases between the two ends. Germline lookup yields CDR1 MGHDK and CDR2 SYGVNS. This CDR3 has 15 amino acids. CDR3 DNA: TGTGCCAGCAGTGAGAGAGGGTCTGGGGCCAACGTCCTGACTTTC. Protein product: CASSERGSGANVLTF.

CDR3 amino acids: CASSLDGEQFF. CDR3 DNA: TGTGCCAGCAGCCTAGACGGTGAGCAGTTCTTC. The chain combines TRBV3-1 (or the pseudogene TRBV3-2) with TRBJ2-1; D gene unclear. V was cut by 4 bases and J by 9 bases, with 7 bases left in between. Germline lookup yields CDR1 LGHDT and CDR2 YNNKEL (reference sequence). CDR3 length: 11 residues.

This chain links TRBV7-2 with TRBJ2-1; D may be TRBD2 (6 bases). Germline V gene data show CDR1 as SGHTA and CDR2 as FQGNSA. The CDR3 extends over 15 amino acids. V dropped 5 bases and J dropped 4 bases, with 15 bases sitting between them. The CDR3 loop is CASSPPPGVYNEQFF. Here the CDR3 DNA reads TGTGCCAGCAGCCCCCCCCCGGGGGTGTACAATGAGCAGTTCTTC.

The table lists this clone with a few counts. The chain employs TRBV5-6 and TRBJ2-2; TRBD2 is a possible D gene (6 bases). The CDR3 extends over 18 amino acids. Looked up from germline, CDR1 is SGHDT and CDR2 is YYEEEE. V lost 4 bases and J 0 bases, leaving 19 bases between the germline ends. The CDR3 protein is CASSTTGTWHANTGELFF. As DNA, the CDR3 is TGTGCCAGCAGCACGACCGGGACTTGGCACGCGAACACCGGGGAGCTGTTTTTT.

V and J are TRBV5-6 and TRBJ1-2; 7 bases are a match to TRBD1. The CDR3 loop spans 15 amino acids. From germline, CDR1 is SGHDT and CDR2 YYEEEE. Trimming cost V 4 bases and J 2 bases; bases outside gene matches: 8. CDR3 in amino acids: CASSAGGSTNYGYTF. Written as DNA, the CDR3 is TGTGCCAGCAGCGCAGGGGGATCCACCAACTATGGCTACACCTTC. Full variable domain (outside the CDR3, taken from reference TRBV5-6 and TRBJ1-2): DAGVTQSPTHLIKTRGQQVTLRCSPKSGHDTVSWYQQALGQGPQFIFQYYEEEERQRGNFPDRFSGHQFPNYSSELNVNALLLGDSALYLCASSAGGSTNYGYTFGSGTRLTVV.

V and J are TRBV7-8 and TRBJ1-6, with unresolved D. Germline assignment: CDR1 SGHVS and CDR2 FQNEAQ. V was cut by 3 bases and J by 0 bases, with 6 bases left in between. This CDR3 has 15 residues. The DNA of the CDR3 is TGTGCCAGCAGCTTCTACAGCTCCTATAATTCACCCCTCCACTTT. Protein product: CASSFYSSYNSPLHF. The whole variable domain, remainder taken from reference TRBV7-8 and TRBJ1-6, is GAGVSQSPRYKVAKRGQDVALRCDPISGHVSLFWYQQALGQGPEFLTYFQNEAQLDKSGLPSDRFFAERPEGSVSTLKIQRTQQEDSAVYLCASSFYSSYNSPLHFGNGTRLTVT.

The V call is TRBV11-3, the J call TRBJ2-7, with TRBD2 identical over 7 bases. J lost 3 bases, V lost 2 bases, and 7 bases had no gene match. The CDR3 covers 15 residues. Germline-derived CDR1 and CDR2 are SGHNT and YENEEA. In DNA form, the CDR3 reads TGTGCCAGCAGCTTATTTGAGGGAGGGGACTACGAGCAGTACTTC. Translation gives CASSLFEGGDYEQYF.

V is TRBV11-2 and J is TRBJ2-1; D gene ambiguous. The CDR3 is made up of 11 amino acids. V dropped 5 bases and J dropped 4 bases, with 3 bases sitting between them. Per germline, CDR1 SGHAT and CDR2 FQNNGV. CDR3 region: CASSHYNEQFF. DNA of the CDR3: TGTGCCAGCAGCCATTACAATGAGCAGTTCTTC.

This chain connects TRBV6-2 or TRBV6-3 to TRBJ2-7, with 10 bases fitting TRBD2. Trimming removed 0 bases from V and 1 base from J; junction bases left unmatched: 9. Per the germline V gene, CDR1 is MNHEY and CDR2 is SVGEGT. The CDR3 consists of 18 residues. The CDR3 protein is CASSYSITSGIWSYEQYF. CDR3 nucleotide sequence: TGTGCCAGCAGTTACTCGATAACTAGCGGGATATGGTCCTACGAGCAGTACTTC.